This T cell receptor (beta chain) was captured in a study of shared clonotypes between healthy human individuals. Overall study results and limits: Incompleteness in sorted-subset sequencing, despite large depth, was shown by rarefaction. As a rule, naive subsets had a larger estimated richness than memory subsets. Tissue TCR repertoires likely differ from these blood-only repertoires.

Comment on this clone: Its target is not known.

The protocol was immunoSEQ multiplex PCR, while the TCRdb copy is restricted to in-frame clones and leaves out a portion. This table has more than 1,200,000 clones, 98% appearing once. With V trimmed by 3 bases and J by 7 bases, 10 bases remained unmatched. The CDR3 has 16 residues. Germline V lookup: CDR1 MNHEY, CDR2 SMNVEV (reference sequence). The V gene is TRBV27, the J gene TRBJ2-1; 9 bases align to TRBD2. The sequenced material came from naive CD4+ T cells sorted from blood. The subset: CD45RA+ positively selected. The sequence came from a young man in good health. CDR3 in DNA: TGTGCCAGCAGTTTGGATCGACTAGCGGTGGTGAATGAGCAGTTCTTC. Residues: CASSLDRLAVVNEQFF.